The text below deals with one T cell receptor (beta chain). As handled by the study authors: Scientists estimated how many nucleated cells there were by amplifying reference gene primers. Generated by immunoSEQ multiplex PCR, the TCRdb table keeps only in-frame clones and is missing some. V and J calls and clone size come straight from that table; D and trimming were deduced from the DNA. Here the sample spans around 63,000 clones, 86% being singletons. The sample belongs to a study of blood T cell repertoires in COVID-19. Turning to the study itself: Some COVID-19 samples were acute and others convalescent; all came from the United States, Italy and Spain. The cDNA or gDNA used as material had been derived from T cells, B-cell-depleted T cells, or PBMCs.

V lost 3 bases and J lost 6; bases outside the gene matches: 1. CDR1 is SNHLY, CDR2 FYNNEI, per germline. This CDR3 contains 12 residues. This TCR derives from an elderly woman with acute or convalescent COVID-19. The chain carries TRBV2 and TRBJ2-7; 8 bases are a match to TRBD2. The specimen sequenced was peripheral blood. In DNA, the CDR3 is TGTGCCAGCAGTGACCTAGCGGGCGAGCAGTACTTC. This sequence encodes CASSDLAGEQYF.